This is a list of T cell receptor beta chains from one sample in a study of T cells in Graves' hyperthyroidism and ophthalmopathy. TCRdb called the multiplex PCR reads again in MiXCR, with one record for every CDR3 protein. This sample has some 400,000 distinct CDR3 sequences, with approximately 20% found just once. The sequenced sample consisted of blood. All receptors come from a woman in her late teens or twenties with Graves' hyperthyroidism. Both conserved end residues are part of each CDR3. A D gene is named only where the DNA matches it firmly. Not every row has a clone size; where given, it reads once, few, many or a size class.

clone_size	d_call	v_call	j_call	cdr3_aa	cdr3_nt
many	-	TRBV12-3/TRBV12-4	TRBJ1-1	CASSLDGAAFF	TGTGCCAGCAGCCTCGACGGGGCAGCTTTCTTT
many	-	TRBV12-3/TRBV12-4	TRBJ2-7	CASSVGCEQYF	TGTGCCAGCAGCGTGGGCTGCGAGCAGTACTTC
many	-	TRBV11-2	TRBJ2-2	CASSFGGYTGELFF	TGTGCCAGCAGCTTCGGCGGGTACACCGGGGAGCTGTTTTTT
many	-	TRBV20-1	TRBJ2-7	CSARDRGHYEQYF	TGCAGTGCTAGAGATCGAGGGCACTACGAGCAGTACTTC
many	-	TRBV12-3/TRBV12-4	TRBJ2-5	CASSSPGRGGTQYF	TGTGCCAGCAGTTCTCCGGGCCGCGGAGGTACCCAGTACTTC
many	-	TRBV10-3	TRBJ1-3	CAISNQLVSGNTIYF	TGTGCCATCAGTAACCAGCTAGTCTCTGGAAACACCATATATTTT
many	TRBD2	TRBV9	TRBJ2-5	CASSVGLGEEAQYF	TGTGCCAGCAGCGTGGGACTAGGCGAAGAGGCCCAGTACTTC
many	-	TRBV5-1	TRBJ1-1	CASSLLWDTEAFF	TGCGCCAGCAGCTTGCTCTGGGACACTGAAGCTTTCTTT
many	TRBD1	TRBV20-1	TRBJ2-7	CSARAGTGSYEQYF	TGCAGTGCTAGGGCCGGGACAGGATCCTACGAGCAGTACTTC
many	-	TRBV12-3/TRBV12-4	TRBJ1-1	CASTRVAAEAFF	TGTGCCAGCACCAGAGTGGCGGCTGAAGCTTTCTTT
many	TRBD1	TRBV28	TRBJ1-1	CASGGDREWITEAFF	TGTGCCAGTGGGGGGGACAGGGAGTGGATCACTGAAGCTTTCTTT
many	-	TRBV5-1	TRBJ2-7	CASSLGGGSLEQYF	TGCGCCAGCAGCTTGGGCGGAGGTAGCTTGGAGCAGTACTTC
many	-	TRBV29-1	TRBJ2-5	CSVMERGETQYF	TGCAGCGTTATGGAACGCGGGGAGACCCAGTACTTC
many	-	TRBV6-1	TRBJ1-1	CASITYTEAFF	TGTGCCAGCATCACGTACACTGAAGCTTTCTTT
many	-	TRBV19	TRBJ1-2	CASSSGSLNTF	TGTGCCAGTAGTTCTGGATCCTTGAACACCTTC
many	-	TRBV6-5	TRBJ1-1	CASSSPDGYTEAFF	TGTGCCAGCAGTTCGCCAGACGGGTACACTGAAGCTTTCTTT
many	TRBD2	TRBV6-5	TRBJ2-2	CASLTSGNAFGELFF	TGTGCCAGCTTGACTAGCGGAAACGCGTTCGGGGAGCTGTTTTTT
many	-	TRBV5-1	TRBJ1-2	CASSLAQGGGYTF	TGCGCCAGCAGCTTGGCACAGGGAGGAGGCTACACCTTC
many	TRBD1	TRBV6-5	TRBJ1-2	CASSSPGQGVVYGYTF	TGTGCCAGCAGTTCACCCGGACAGGGGGTTGTCTATGGCTACACCTTC
many	-	TRBV28	TRBJ2-7	CASSLLQDYEQYF	TGTGCCAGCAGTCTGTTACAGGACTACGAGCAGTACTTC
few	-	TRBV11-1	TRBJ1-1	CASTLKAAGVVSNTEAFF	TGTGCCAGCACACTTAAGGCGGCAGGTGTGGTTTCGAACACTGAAGCTTTCTTT
many	TRBD1	TRBV12-3/TRBV12-4	TRBJ1-5	CASRPDRGQPQHF	TGTGCCAGCAGACCAGACAGGGGTCAGCCCCAGCATTTT
-	TRBD1	TRBV28	TRBJ1-2	CASSFQGQGRYGYTF	TGTGCCAGCAGTTTTCAGGGACAGGGACGCTATGGCTACACCTTC
many	TRBD1	TRBV12-3/TRBV12-4	TRBJ2-2	CASRGQGSLGELFF	TGTGCCAGCAGAGGACAGGGATCTTTGGGGGAGCTGTTTTTT
few	-	TRBV11-2	TRBJ2-7	CASSLVRTRKSYEQYF	TGTGCCAGCAGCTTAGTTCGGACGAGAAAAAGTTACGAGCAGTACTTC
many	-	TRBV20-1	TRBJ2-1	CSAQTGRGSSYNEQFF	TGCAGTGCTCAGACGGGACGGGGAAGCTCCTACAATGAGCAGTTCTTC
many	-	TRBV20-1	TRBJ2-7	CSGGPSYEQYF	TGCAGTGGAGGTCCCTCCTACGAGCAGTACTTC
many	-	TRBV2	TRBJ1-5	CASSEESFINQPQHF	TGTGCCAGCAGTGAAGAGTCGTTCATCAATCAGCCCCAGCATTTT
-	-	TRBV6-2/TRBV6-3	TRBJ1-5	CVSSSIIHQPQHF	TGTGTCAGCAGTTCTATAATACATCAGCCCCAGCATTTT
few	TRBD1	TRBV20-1	TRBJ1-5	CSTTGERDQPQHF	TGCAGTACGACAGGGGAACGGGATCAGCCCCAGCATTTT
many	-	TRBV7-3	TRBJ2-5	CASSVLWGETQYF	TGTGCCAGCAGCGTCTTGTGGGGGGAGACCCAGTACTTC
many	-	TRBV20-1	TRBJ1-1	CSARATVNTEAFF	TGCAGTGCTAGAGCTACGGTGAACACTGAAGCTTTCTTT
few	TRBD2	TRBV27	TRBJ2-2	CASSPLGGVNTGELFF	TGTGCCAGCAGTCCGTTGGGGGGGGTCAACACCGGGGAGCTGTTTTTT
-	-	TRBV6-1	TRBJ2-5	CASNRRGGETQYF	TGTGCCAGCAATAGGCGGGGTGGAGAGACCCAGTACTTC
once	-	TRBV29-1	TRBJ1-1	CSVGTGTNTEAFF	TGCAGCGTTGGAACGGGTACTAACACTGAAGCTTTCTTT
many	-	TRBV6-5	TRBJ2-5	CASRVYIRETQYF	TGTGCCAGCAGGGTATATATACGAGAGACCCAGTACTTC
many	-	TRBV29-1	TRBJ2-5	CSVAGTTGRKTQYF	TGCAGCGTCGCGGGGACGACAGGCCGAAAGACCCAGTACTTC
many	-	TRBV6-5	TRBJ1-2	CASSYPHGGRGWGYTF	TGTGCCAGCAGTTATCCCCACGGCGGCAGGGGCTGGGGCTACACCTTC
many	-	TRBV12-3/TRBV12-4	TRBJ1-1	CASSAPPFF	TGTGCCAGCAGTGCCCCGCCTTTCTTT
many	-	TRBV5-1	TRBJ2-7	CASSGGRPYEQYF	TGCGCCAGCAGCGGGGGTCGACCCTACGAGCAGTACTTC
many	-	TRBV29-1	TRBJ2-7	CSVDEGGFEQYF	TGCAGCGTTGATGAGGGAGGATTCGAGCAGTACTTC
many	TRBD2	TRBV10-2	TRBJ2-5	CASSENGGETQYF	TGCGCCAGCAGTGAGAACGGGGGGGAGACCCAGTACTTC
-	-	TRBV2	TRBJ1-2	CANPWGDTF	TGTGCCAACCCTTGGGGGGACACCTTC
many	TRBD2	TRBV20-1	TRBJ2-2	CSAQKSSGGVNTGELFF	TGCAGTGCGCAAAAGTCTAGCGGGGGGGTGAACACCGGGGAGCTGTTTTTT
few	TRBD2	TRBV24-1	TRBJ2-5	CATSDRLAGGPETQYF	TGTGCCACCAGTGATCGACTAGCGGGGGGCCCGGAGACCCAGTACTTC